This TCR beta chain is from a study of STAT3 mutations in large granular lymphocyte leukemia. Libraries were prepared by immunoSEQ multiplex PCR; TCRdb keeps only in-frame clonotypes and omits some of them. The sample yields some 4,500 clones, under 55% seen once. In the case of this clone: The antigen remains unidentified.

Regarding the study as a whole: Every T-cell large granular lymphocyte leukemia patient had at least one immunodominant TCR beta clonotype.

Sequenced material: peripheral blood mononuclear cells. This TCR derives from a man between 60 and 70 years old with T-cell large granular lymphocyte leukemia. Some clones in this sample may be carry-over from other donors' samples.

The CDR3 loop is CASSSRGADTQYF. CDR3 nucleotides: TGCGCCAGCAGCTCAAGGGGAGCAGATACGCAGTATTTT. V usage is TRBV5-1 and J usage is TRBJ2-3; D is tentatively TRBD1 or TRBD2 (5 bases each). V was clipped by 3 bases and J by 4 bases, with 9 bases between them. The CDR3 length is 13 residues. Germline V gene sequence: CDR1 SGHRS, CDR2 YFSETQ.